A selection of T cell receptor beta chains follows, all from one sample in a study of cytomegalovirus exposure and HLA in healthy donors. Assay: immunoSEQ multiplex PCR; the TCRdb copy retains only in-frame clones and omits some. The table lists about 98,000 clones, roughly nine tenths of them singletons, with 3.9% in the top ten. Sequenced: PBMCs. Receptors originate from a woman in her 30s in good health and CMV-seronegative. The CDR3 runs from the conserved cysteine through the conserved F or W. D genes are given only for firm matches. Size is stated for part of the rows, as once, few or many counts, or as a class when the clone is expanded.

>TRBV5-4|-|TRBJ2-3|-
CASSPGGDTQYF
TGTGCCAGCAGCCCAGGGGGGGATACGCAGTATTTT
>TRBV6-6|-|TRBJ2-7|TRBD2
CASSYSAGGSTEQYF
TGTGCCAGCAGTTACTCCGCGGGGGGTAGCACCGAGCAGTACTTC
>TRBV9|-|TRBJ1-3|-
CASSVDKNTIYF
TGTGCCAGCAGCGTAGATAAAAACACCATATATTTT
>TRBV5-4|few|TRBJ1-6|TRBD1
CASRDRGNSPLHF
TGTGCCAGCAGGGACAGGGGAAATTCACCCCTCCACTTT
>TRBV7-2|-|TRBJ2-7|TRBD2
CASSLVAGAYEQYF
TGTGCCAGCAGCTTGGTAGCGGGGGCCTACGAGCAGTACTTC
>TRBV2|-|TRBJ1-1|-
CASREYQGNTEAFF
TGTGCCAGCAGGGAATATCAGGGAAACACTGAAGCTTTCTTT
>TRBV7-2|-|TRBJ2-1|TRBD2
CASSPIAGGRVNEQFF
TGTGCCAGCAGCCCCATAGCGGGAGGTAGGGTCAATGAGCAGTTCTTC
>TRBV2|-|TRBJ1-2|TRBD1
CASSETGTGAGYTF
TGTGCCAGCAGTGAGACCGGGACAGGGGCCGGCTACACCTTC
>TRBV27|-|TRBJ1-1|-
CASSLRGGAMNTEAFF
TGTGCCAGCAGTTTAAGGGGGGGCGCGATGAACACTGAAGCTTTCTTT
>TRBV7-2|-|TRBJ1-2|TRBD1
CASSLHVGTGSRPNYGYTF
TGTGCCAGCAGCTTACATGTGGGGACAGGCTCCCGACCCAACTATGGCTACACCTTC
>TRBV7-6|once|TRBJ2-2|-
CASSLVWAGLNTGELFF
TGTGCCAGCAGCCTAGTCTGGGCGGGTTTAAACACCGGGGAGCTGTTTTTT
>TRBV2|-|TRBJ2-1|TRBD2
CAGSGTRARNEQFF
TGTGCCGGGTCCGGGACTAGAGCGAGGAATGAGCAGTTCTTC
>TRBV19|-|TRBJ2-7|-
CASSPGLNYEQYF
TGTGCCAGTAGTCCGGGACTGAATTACGAGCAGTACTTC
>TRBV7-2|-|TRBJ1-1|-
CASSLIPLGANTEAFF
TGTGCCAGCAGCTTAATCCCCCTGGGGGCGAACACTGAAGCTTTCTTT
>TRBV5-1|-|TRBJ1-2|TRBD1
CASSPTPGGNYGYTF
TGCGCCAGCAGCCCCACGCCAGGGGGCAACTATGGCTACACCTTC
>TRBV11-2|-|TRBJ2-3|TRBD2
CASRSRLAGYTDTQYF
TGTGCCAGCAGATCCCGGCTAGCGGGGTACACAGATACGCAGTATTTT
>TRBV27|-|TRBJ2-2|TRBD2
CASSPRGGSRTGELFF
TGTGCCAGCAGTCCCCGGGGGGGGAGTCGGACCGGGGAGCTGTTTTTT
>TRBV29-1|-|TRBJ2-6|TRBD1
CSVGTGVAGANVLTF
TGCAGCGTGGGGACAGGGGTTGCTGGGGCCAACGTCCTGACTTTC
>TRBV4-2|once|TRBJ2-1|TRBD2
CASSQVPGLAGDSDEQFF
TGTGCCAGCAGCCAAGTCCCCGGACTAGCGGGAGATAGCGATGAGCAGTTCTTC
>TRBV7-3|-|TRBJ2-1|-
CASSLLTGGVNEQFF
TGTGCCAGCAGCTTATTAACAGGGGGGGTCAATGAGCAGTTCTTC
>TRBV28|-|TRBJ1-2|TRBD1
CASSSSGTGENGYTF
TGTGCCAGCAGTTCGTCCGGGACAGGGGAGAATGGCTACACCTTC
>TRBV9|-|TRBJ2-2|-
CASSPTNTGELFF
TGTGCCAGCAGCCCAACGAACACCGGGGAGCTGTTTTTT
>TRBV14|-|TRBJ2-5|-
CASSQALGQGKYF
TGTGCCAGCAGCCAAGCCCTGGGGCAAGGCAAGTACTTC
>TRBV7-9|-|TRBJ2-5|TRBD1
CASSLQGVTETQYF
TGTGCCAGCAGCTTACAGGGGGTCACAGAGACCCAGTACTTC
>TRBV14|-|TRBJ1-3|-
CASSLFGGFSGNTIYF
TGTGCCAGCAGCCTCTTTGGAGGCTTCTCTGGAAACACCATATATTTT
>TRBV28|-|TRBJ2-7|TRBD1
CASSLPRDRIFGFYEQYF
TGTGCCAGCAGCCTACCTCGGGACAGGATCTTCGGATTCTACGAGCAGTACTTC
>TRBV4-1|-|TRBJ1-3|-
CASSQVNTHSGNTIYF
TGCGCCAGCAGCCAAGTGAACACCCACTCTGGAAACACCATATATTTT
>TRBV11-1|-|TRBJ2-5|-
CASSLEVRVGETQYF
TGTGCCAGCAGCTTAGAGGTCAGGGTTGGAGAGACCCAGTACTTC
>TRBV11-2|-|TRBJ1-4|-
CASSLDLARVEKLFF
TGTGCCAGCAGCTTAGACCTTGCGCGAGTCGAAAAACTGTTTTTT
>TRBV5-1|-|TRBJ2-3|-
CASSLGESTDTQYF
TGCGCCAGCAGCTTAGGAGAAAGCACAGATACGCAGTATTTT
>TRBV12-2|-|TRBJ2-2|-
CASRLTSGGAITGELFF
TGTGCAAGTCGCTTGACTAGCGGGGGGGCCATCACCGGGGAGCTGTTTTTT
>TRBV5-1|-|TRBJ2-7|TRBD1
CASSFLNRGYEQYF
TGCGCCAGCAGCTTCTTGAACAGGGGCTACGAGCAGTACTTC
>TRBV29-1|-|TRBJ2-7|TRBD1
CSVGWDRGSEQYF
TGCAGCGTTGGTTGGGACAGGGGTAGCGAGCAGTACTTC
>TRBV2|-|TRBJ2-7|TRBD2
CASSERPGGVLYEQYF
TGTGCCAGCAGTGAAAGGCCGGGAGGGGTCCTCTACGAGCAGTACTTC
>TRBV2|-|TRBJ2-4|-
CASSVGHGSGDIQYF
TGTGCCAGCAGTGTAGGACACGGGAGCGGAGACATTCAGTACTTC
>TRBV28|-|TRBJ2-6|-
CASGSPGGANVLTF
TGTGCCTCGGGGTCGCCGGGTGGGGCCAACGTCCTGACTTTC